The present entry profiles one TCR beta chain with its context. This clonotype was detected only a few times. Its antigen is still unknown. No much larger clone exists at a distance of one base, and base qualities are not known. The treatment or condition label on this specimen signifies: in vitro stimulation with specific CMV peptide epitopes to enrich CMV-specific T cells. This specimen comes from a study of T cell repertoires in cytomegalovirus infection (dated by TCRdb to about 2019). With respect to the entire study: Peptide stimulations targeted recently identified HLA-C-restricted CMV epitopes, whose presentation resists viral immunomodulation, together with well-studied HLA-B-restricted epitopes. The HLA type of each donor mattered for the analysis, because public TCR beta signatures pointed to carriage of CMV infection along with the matching HLA type.

Here is what the overall study found, with its caveats: The ex vivo response was dominated by HLA-C-restricted CMV-specific TCR beta clonotypes, which also provided the single most frequent clonotype in two of eight donors. Carriers of CMV infection plus the relevant HLA type were discriminated by the cumulative frequency of public TCR beta family members in the study cohort and in an independent roughly 340-donor cohort.

A distance of 16 bases separates the germline ends of V and J, which lose 0 bases and 5 bases respectively. The CDR3, cysteine through phenylalanine, is 16 amino acids long. The CDR3 DNA has 48 bases and is translated from base 1. The germline V gene provides CDR1 ENHRY and CDR2 SYGVKD. TCRdb names Illumina HiSeq 1500 as the instrument used. TCRdb applied fastp at Q25 and MiXCR to the public reads, then kept only in-frame beta chains. Rows with one shared CDR3 protein collapse into an entry with the most common genes and DNA. A total of approximately 1,000,000 distinct CDR3 sequences appear in this sample, roughly 31% of them only once. Of the sample, around an eighth is held by the ten largest clones.

The starting material was cultured CD8+ T cells from PBMCs, obtained from culture after CMV antigen stimulation. The sequence is built from TRBV10-3 and TRBJ1-2; too little of a D gene remains to name it. The TCR was taken from a human donor in good health (CMV status not recorded). Some clones in this sample may be carry-over from other donors' samples. The CDR3: CAISESNVVEDYGYTF. The base sequence is TGTGCCATCAGTGAGTCTAACGTGGTGGAGGATTATGGCTACACCTTC.